Only a few counts were recorded for the clone carrying this T cell receptor beta chain. Here immunoSEQ multiplex PCR was the method, and the copy in TCRdb shows in-frame clones only, minus some. The table lists 98,000 or so clones, 80% of them singletons, with roughly 5.3% in the top ten. The record originates from a study of glioma-infiltrating T cells after dendritic cell vaccination. The sample's time point: after dendritic cell vaccination, including at tumor progression/relapse. Selection required adequate fresh-frozen tumor tissue plus more than two years' survival data. This sample comprised blood, obtained after dendritic cell vaccination. The source is a human donor with glioblastoma.

CDR3 in amino acids: CASSPWTGPSLHF. Here the CDR3 DNA reads TGTGCCAGCAGCCCATGGACAGGCCCGTCCCTCCACTTT. The J gene is TRBJ1-6, the V gene TRBV7-8; 7 bases are a match to TRBD1. J gave up 14 bases and V 5 bases, and 9 bases lay outside the gene matches. The germline V gene encodes CDR1 SGHVS and CDR2 FQNEAQ. The CDR3 is made up of 13 amino acids. The variable domain in full, completed from reference TRBV7-8 and TRBJ1-6, reads GAGVSQSPRYKVAKRGQDVALRCDPISGHVSLFWYQQALGQGPEFLTYFQNEAQLDKSGLPSDRFFAERPEGSVSTLKIQRTQQEDSAVYLCASSPWTGPSLHFGNGTRLTVT.